The table lists the clone carrying this T cell receptor beta chain with many counts. Its cognate antigen is unknown. The CDR3 is 12 amino acids. The germline V gene has CDR1 SGHAT and CDR2 FQNNGV. Trimming cost V 1 base and J 9 bases, with 7 bases left between them. The sample comes from a study of regulatory T cells in long-lasting Graves disease. In the study overall: Patients with persistent Graves' disease had over 5 years of antithyroid drugs and persistent TSH receptor antibodies. Study outcomes and limitations: There were preferences for TRBV28, TRBJ1-2 and TRBJ2-5 in persistent disease.

Time point denoted: persistent/refractory GD, antithyroid drugs over 5 years with positive TRAb. After RNA was extracted from PBMCs, the TCR library was made from it. Construction of TCR beta libraries relied on iRepertoire HTBI primers and on Arm-PCR targeting CDR3 regions. In TCRdb, the multiplex PCR reads were re-called with MiXCR into one record per CDR3 protein. The sample consists of 390,000 or so distinct CDR3 sequences, about 23% of them appearing once. The chain employs TRBV11-2 and TRBJ2-4; TRBD1 is a possible D gene (5 bases). The specimen comprised peripheral blood mononuclear cells (PBMCs), sampled when the disease was refractory, from a patient treated with antithyroid drugs. The receptor comes from a woman between 35 and 50 years old with Graves disease. CDR3 DNA: TGTGCCAGCAGCTTAGTTGGGGCCATTCAGTACTTC. This gives the protein CASSLVGAIQYF.